This T cell receptor beta chain was documented in a study of T cell responses to AZD1222 COVID-19 vaccine. General study points: Females outnumbered males among donors, who were mostly white British; clonal diversity was possibly underestimated. Elevations in Spike-specific TCR breadth and depth followed administration of two AZD1222 doses. CD4 TCRs associated with vaccination spanned spike, dominating at 160-218 and 743-854.

Germline lookup yields CDR1 KGHSH and CDR2 LQKENI. This CDR3 contains 12 residues. Trimming stripped 5 bases from V and 6 bases from J, with 10 bases between. Repertoires were generated with immunoSEQ multiplex PCR, while TCRdb's copy carries only in-frame clones and drops some. The sample yields about 150,000 clones, about 92% seen once. In regard to this clone: Its antigen is unknown.

The sequence was collected from an adult in good health. The sample was peripheral blood, taken on day 0 of AZD1222 vaccination. The chain links TRBV18 to TRBJ1-1; possibly TRBD1 for D (6 bases). Here the CDR3 DNA reads TGTGCCAGCTCAGTGAACAGGGCTGAAGCTTTCTTT. Encoded protein: CASSVNRAEAFF.